The 21 T cell receptor beta chains in this list originate from one sample, sequenced in a study of CD8+CD57+ T cells in acquired aplastic anemia. Profiling that covered TCR beta VDJ and CDR3 relied on genomic DNA as its template. TCRdb re-analysed the reads in MiXCR, keeping a single row per CDR3 protein. The sample has roughly 64,000 distinct CDR3 sequences; under 55% are singletons. Sequenced material: sorted CD4+, CD8+, or CD8+CD57+ T cells (not recorded which) from PBMCs. The receptors stem from a human donor in good health, serving as a control.

The sample holds one count of this clonotype. V is TRBV20-1 and J is TRBJ2-3; D is perhaps TRBD1 or TRBD2 (6 bases each). V dropped 6 bases and J dropped 3 bases, with 13 bases sitting between them. CDR3 length: 13 residues. Per the germline V gene, CDR1 is DFQATT and CDR2 is SNEGSKA (reference sequence). The CDR3 here is CSAIRGGTDTQYF. CDR3 DNA sequence: TGCAGTGCCATCAGAGGGGGGACAGATACGCAGTATTTT.

The DNA of the CDR3 is TGCGCCAGCAGCGGGACAATGGGGGACTACGAGCAGTACTTC. Translating gives CASSGTMGDYEQYF. The V and J genes are TRBV10-2 and TRBJ2-7; a weak D match, TRBD1 (6 bases). V was pared by 6 bases and J by 3 bases, with 15 bases between. This CDR3 is built from 14 residues. Germline CDR1 is WSHSY and CDR2 is SAAADI.

This clonotype was observed at least ten times. The chain uses TRBV6-5 and TRBJ1-6; D perhaps matches TRBD1 (6 bases). CDR3 length: 17 residues. V lost 0 bases and J 6 bases, leaving 15 bases between the germline ends. Germline CDR1 and CDR2: MNHEY and SVGAGI. The CDR3 loop is CASSYSSGVGFNSPLHF. The CDR3 DNA is TGTGCCAGCAGTTACTCGTCAGGGGTCGGGTTTAATTCACCCCTCCACTTT.

This clonotype showed up many times. This chain joins TRBV14 and TRBJ1-2; no definite D call. The CDR3 has 15 amino acids. The V gene's germline CDR1 is SGHDN and CDR2 FVKESK. V lost 4 bases, J lost 1 base, and 13 bases lay in between. Here the CDR3 reads CASSREFPDNYGYTF. The CDR3 region has the DNA TGTGCCAGCAGCCGAGAGTTCCCTGATAACTATGGCTACACCTTC.

This clonotype was seen just once. The J gene is TRBJ1-2, the V gene TRBV11-1; D remains ambiguous. CDR3 length: 16 residues. With 0 bases removed from V and 3 bases from J, the gap between germline ends came to 14 bases. From germline, CDR1 is SGHAT and CDR2 FQDESV (reference sequence). CDR3 sequence: CASSLAPVTQDYGYTF. CDR3 DNA sequence: TGTGCCAGCAGCTTAGCCCCCGTTACCCAAGACTATGGCTACACCTTC.

The V call is TRBV15, the J call TRBJ2-3, with 11 bases fitting TRBD2. CDR3 length: 17 residues. With 7 bases clipped from V and 0 bases from J, the junction kept 9 bases outside the gene matches. Germline V gene sequence: CDR1 LNHNV, CDR2 YYDKDF (reference sequence). Here the CDR3 DNA reads TGTGCCACCAAACAGGGGCTAGCGGGGGGTAGCACAGATACGCAGTATTTT. It translates to CATKQGLAGGSTDTQYF.

This clonotype was detected only once. V usage is TRBV15 and J usage is TRBJ2-7; possibly TRBD1 for D (6 bases). Trimming took off 4 bases at V and 2 bases at J, with 15 bases between the two ends. Germline values: CDR1 LNHNV, CDR2 YYDKDF (reference sequence). This CDR3 has 15 residues. The CDR3 coding sequence is TGTGCCACCAGCATCAAACAGGGCCATCCCTACGAGCAGTACTTC. It codes for CATSIKQGHPYEQYF.

A word on this clonotype: One junction end does not reproduce the germline sequence, and a read error may be involved. DNA of the CDR3: TGTGCCAGCAACCCCCATCGGGAGAAAGGGGAGCTGGTTTTT. Residues: CASNPHREKGELVF. The gene calls are TRBV4-2 and TRBJ2-2, with a possible D match to TRBD2 (6 bases). The CDR3 runs 14 residues. Germline V gives CDR1 LGHNA, CDR2 YNFKEQ.

By proportion, this clonotype is medium-sized. The CDR3 loop reads CATSQGGYSNQPQHF. For the CDR3, the DNA is TGTGCCACCAGTCAGGGAGGGTATAGCAATCAGCCCCAGCATTTT. V and J are TRBV24-1 and TRBJ1-5, with D perhaps TRBD1 (5 bases). CDR3 length: 15 amino acids. Germline values: CDR1 KGHDR, CDR2 SFDVKD. Trimming left V 6 bases short and J 0 bases short, with 11 bases between.

A remark on this clonotype: A much larger clone is a single base away; this may be a read error. V usage is TRBV12-3 or TRBV12-4 and J usage is TRBJ2-2, with D possibly TRBD1 on 7 matching bases. This CDR3 is built from 15 residues. V lost 8 bases and J lost 4, with 17 bases in between. CDR3 protein: CASGKTGRGTGELFF. Here the CDR3 DNA reads TGTGCCAGCGGAAAGACAGGGCGGGGCACCGGGGAGCTGTTTTTT.

The V gene is TRBV24-1, the J gene TRBJ2-3; unclear D gene. Trimming cost V 1 base and J 4 bases, with 8 bases left between them. Germline lookup yields CDR1 KGHDR and CDR2 SFDVKD. This CDR3 contains 14 residues. In nucleotides, the CDR3 is TGTGCCACCAGTGATTTAACGGGCGCAGATACGCAGTATTTT. This translates into CATSDLTGADTQYF.

The chain couples TRBV29-1 to TRBJ2-2; D not certain. The V end was cut by 4 bases, the J end by 4 bases, with 10 bases between. The length of the CDR3 is 13 residues. The V gene's germline CDR1 is SQVTM and CDR2 ANQGSEA. CDR3 sequence (DNA): TGCAGCGTTGGACCCACCGCCACCGGGGAGCTGTTTTTT. This sequence encodes CSVGPTATGELFF.

The chain combines TRBV10-3 with TRBJ1-2, with 8 bases aligning to TRBD1. The junction had 7 bases not matched to a gene; V was cut back by 6 bases and J by 1 base. Germline-derived CDR1 and CDR2 are ENHRY and SYGVKD. The CDR3 loop spans 15 amino acids. CDR3 in DNA: TGTGCCATCAGAGGACAGGGCGGAGGTAACTATGGCTACACCTTC. Protein: CAIRGQGGGNYGYTF.

This rearrangement joins TRBV29-1 to TRBJ2-5; 9 bases are a match to TRBD2. Germline CDR1 reads SQVTM; CDR2 reads ANQGSEA. The V segment lost 5 bases and the J segment 4 bases; nucleotides outside the gene matches: 8. CDR3 size: 14 residues. The DNA for the CDR3 is TGCAGCGTTAATCTCGCGGGAGGGAGAGAGACCCAGTACTTC. Its translation: CSVNLAGGRETQYF.

This clonotype was counted many times. This sequence joins TRBV29-1 and TRBJ1-2; perhaps TRBD1 as D (5 bases). CDR1 is SQVTM and CDR2 is ANQGSEA in the germline V gene. Trimming cost V 7 bases and J 4 bases, with 16 bases left between them. The CDR3 is made up of 13 amino acids. CDR3 amino acids: CSASGTRLYGYTF. CDR3 DNA: TGCAGCGCCTCCGGGACGAGGCTCTATGGCTACACCTTC. Full variable domain (rest looked up from reference TRBV29-1 and TRBJ1-2): SAVISQKPSRDICQRGTSLTIQCQVDSQVTMMFWYRQQPGQSLTLIATANQGSEATYESGFVIDKFPISRPNLTFSTLTVSNMSPEDSSIYLCSASGTRLYGYTFGSGTRLTVV.

In its sample, this clonotype ranks as medium-sized. This sequence joins TRBV10-3 and TRBJ2-7, with D perhaps being TRBD1 or TRBD2 (5 bases each). Germline V gene lookup returns CDR1 ENHRY and CDR2 SYGVKD. The germline V and J ends were trimmed by 4 bases and 0 bases, with 13 bases remaining between them. This CDR3 is built from 15 residues. Here the CDR3 DNA reads TGTGCCATCAGTGTGCAGACAGCGGACTCCTACGAGCAGTACTTC. Its protein product is CAISVQTADSYEQYF.

V is TRBV7-3 and J is TRBJ2-3, with D perhaps matching TRBD1 or TRBD2 (5 bases each). The CDR3 contains 15 residues. CDR1 and CDR2 from the germline V gene are SGHTA and FQGTGA. V was trimmed by 4 bases and J by 4 bases, leaving 15 bases between them. The CDR3 DNA is TGTGCCAGCAGCTCCACCGGGGCAGGAGCAGATACGCAGTATTTT. It yields the protein CASSSTGAGADTQYF.

This clonotype was counted at least ten times. This chain joins TRBV20-1 and TRBJ2-7; D unclear. The ends were cut back, 3 bases at V and 0 bases at J, with 15 bases in the middle. The CDR3 extends over 15 amino acids. Germline loops: CDR1 DFQATT, CDR2 SNEGSKA (reference sequence). Here the CDR3 reads CSASQSWASSYEQYF. CDR3 nucleotide sequence: TGCAGTGCTAGTCAAAGTTGGGCGAGCTCCTACGAGCAGTACTTC.

This clonotype appeared many times. The rearrangement uses TRBV5-1 and TRBJ2-5; D gene ambiguous. The CDR3 is 14 amino acids. V gave up 2 bases and J gave up 1 base, with 9 bases separating them. Per the germline V gene, CDR1 is SGHRS and CDR2 is YFSETQ. CDR3: CASSFSHSQETQYF. As DNA, the CDR3 is TGCGCCAGCAGCTTCAGCCATTCCCAAGAGACCCAGTACTTC.

The CDR3 loop reads CASSGDGGGGYTF. The CDR3 DNA is TGTGCCAGCAGCGGGGATGGGGGAGGTGGCTACACCTTC. The rearrangement uses TRBV9 and TRBJ1-2; D perhaps matches TRBD1 (5 bases). Trimming cost V 3 bases and J 7 bases, with 13 bases left between them. The germline V gene encodes CDR1 SGDLS and CDR2 YYNGEE. The CDR3 spans 13 residues.

The chain uses TRBV19 and TRBJ1-2, with 12 positions matching TRBD1. Trimming removed 5 bases from V and 5 bases from J; junction bases left unmatched: 12. The CDR3 has 17 amino acids. From germline, CDR1 is LNHDA and CDR2 SQIVND (reference sequence). In DNA, the CDR3 is TGTGCCAGTAGTCCTGGATTAGGGGGACAGGGGGCGTATGGCTACACCTTC. Its protein product is CASSPGLGGQGAYGYTF.